This TCR beta chain was sequenced in a study of T cells after posttransplantation cyclophosphamide. Sequenced by immunoSEQ multiplex PCR; TCRdb stores in-frame clones only, minus some. The record shows under 50,000 clones for this sample, with no singletons present. The CDR3 length is 18 residues. Trimming took 0 bases from V and 0 from J, leaving 13 bases between them. The clonotype comes from a man aged 40-50 years in good health, CMV-negative, and a related stem cell transplant donor. The sample taken for sequencing was PBMCs. The chain couples TRBV5-3 to TRBJ1-6; TRBD1 is a possible D gene (5 bases). TRBV5-3 qualifies as an ORF whose function is uncertain. The CDR3 DNA sequence: TGTGCCAGAAGCTTGGACAGGAAATTTGGCTCCTATAATTCACCCCTCCACTTT. Translated: CARSLDRKFGSYNSPLHF.